Sequencing of this T cell receptor beta chain was carried out in a study of T cells in localized non-small cell lung cancer. General study points: Only one tumor region went through sequencing, so heterogeneity may still be there. Adjacent lung tissue had a median around 50 of the top 100 clones found in the tumor. There was an association of higher blood T cell density with longer overall survival. Tumor trailed uninvolved adjacent lung in T cell clonality, which peaked there.

In this sample, this clone turned up once. The antigen remains unidentified. Profiling relied on immunoSEQ multiplex PCR, and the TCRdb table lists in-frame clones only, not all of them. This sample has approximately 13,000 clones, with about 83% found just once. Trimming cost V 2 bases and J 7 bases, with 9 bases left between them. The CDR3 sequence is 14 residues long. The germline V gene encodes CDR1 MNHEY and CDR2 SVGAGI. This rearrangement joins TRBV6-5 to TRBJ1-6; a possible D gene is TRBD1 (5 bases). The specimen was peripheral blood, collected before any cancer treatment. The receptor's source is a male donor aged 60 or over with stage I lung adenocarcinoma. The CDR3 bases are TGTGCCAGCAGTTACAGGGGTGGGAATTCACCCCTCCACTTT. Residues: CASSYRGGNSPLHF.